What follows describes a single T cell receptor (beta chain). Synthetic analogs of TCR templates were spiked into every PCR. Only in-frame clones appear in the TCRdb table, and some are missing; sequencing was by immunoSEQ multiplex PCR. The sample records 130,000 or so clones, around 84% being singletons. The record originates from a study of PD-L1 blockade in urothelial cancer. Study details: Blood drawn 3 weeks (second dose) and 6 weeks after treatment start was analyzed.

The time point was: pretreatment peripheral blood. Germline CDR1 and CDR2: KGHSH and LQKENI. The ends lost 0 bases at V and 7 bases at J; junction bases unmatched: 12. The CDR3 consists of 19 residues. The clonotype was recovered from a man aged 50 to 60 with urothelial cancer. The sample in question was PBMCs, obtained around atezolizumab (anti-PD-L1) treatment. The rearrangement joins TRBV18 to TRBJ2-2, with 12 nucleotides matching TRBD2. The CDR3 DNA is TGTGCCAGCTCACCACCTCTCGAGCGACTAGCGGGAGTCTTCGGGGAGCTGTTTTTT. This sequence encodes CASSPPLERLAGVFGELFF. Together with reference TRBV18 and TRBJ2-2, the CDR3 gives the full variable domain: NAGVMQNPRHLVRRRGQEARLRCSPMKGHSHVYWYRQLPEEGLKFMVYLQKENIIDESGMPKERFSAEFPKEGPSILRIQQVVRGDSAAYFCASSPPLERLAGVFGELFFGEGSRLTVL.